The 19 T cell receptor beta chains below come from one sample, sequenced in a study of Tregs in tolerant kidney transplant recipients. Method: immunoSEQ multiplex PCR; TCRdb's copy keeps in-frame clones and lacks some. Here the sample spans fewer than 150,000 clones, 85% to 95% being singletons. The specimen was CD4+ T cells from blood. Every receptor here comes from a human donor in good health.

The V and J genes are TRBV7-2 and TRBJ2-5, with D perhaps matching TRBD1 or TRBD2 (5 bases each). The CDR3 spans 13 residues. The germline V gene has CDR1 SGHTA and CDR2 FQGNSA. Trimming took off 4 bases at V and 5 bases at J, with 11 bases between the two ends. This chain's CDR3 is CASSSGASETQYF. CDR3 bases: TGTGCCAGCAGCTCCGGGGCCTCTGAGACCCAGTACTTC.

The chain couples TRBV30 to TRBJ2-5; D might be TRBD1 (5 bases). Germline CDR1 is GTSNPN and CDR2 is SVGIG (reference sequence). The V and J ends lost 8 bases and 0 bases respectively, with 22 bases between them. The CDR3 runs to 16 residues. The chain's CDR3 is CAQKGSGHRYQETQYF. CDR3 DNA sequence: TGTGCCCAAAAGGGGTCCGGACACCGGTACCAAGAGACCCAGTACTTC.

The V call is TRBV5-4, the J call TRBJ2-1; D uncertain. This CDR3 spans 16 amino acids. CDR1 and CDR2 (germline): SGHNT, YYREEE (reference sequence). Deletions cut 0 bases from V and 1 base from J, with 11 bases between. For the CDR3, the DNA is TGTGCCAGCAGCTTGGCCCCAGGCCAATCCTACAATGAGCAGTTCTTC. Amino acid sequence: CASSLAPGQSYNEQFF. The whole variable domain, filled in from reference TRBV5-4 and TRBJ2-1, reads ETGVTQSPTHLIKTRGQQVTLRCSSQSGHNTVSWYQQALGQGPQFIFQYYREEENGRGNFPPRFSGLQFPNYSSELNVNALELDDSALYLCASSLAPGQSYNEQFFGPGTRLTVL.

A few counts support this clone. This chain's CDR3 is CASSPRGAIQPQHF. The CDR3 DNA reads TGTGCCAGTAGTCCAAGGGGGGCCATCCAGCCCCAGCATTTT. The chain has TRBV19 and TRBJ1-5; D might be TRBD1 (6 bases). Germline V CDR1 and CDR2: LNHDA, SQIVND (reference sequence). V lost 5 bases, J lost 7 bases, and 15 bases lay in between. The CDR3 covers 14 residues.

The CDR3 sequence: CASSSGQGRTYEQYF. DNA for the CDR3: TGTGCCAGCAGTTCGGGACAGGGGAGAACCTACGAGCAGTACTTC. This sequence joins TRBV27 and TRBJ2-7; TRBD1 matches at 10 bases. The CDR3 has 15 residues. Per germline, CDR1 MNHEY and CDR2 SMNVEV (reference sequence). Losses at the gene ends were 4 bases for V and 2 bases for J; bases not matched to a gene: 5.

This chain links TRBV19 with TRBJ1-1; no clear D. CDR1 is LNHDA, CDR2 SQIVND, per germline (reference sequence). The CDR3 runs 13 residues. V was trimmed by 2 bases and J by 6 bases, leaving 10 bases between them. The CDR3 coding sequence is TGTGCCAGTAGTATAAAGGCGGACGCTGAAGCTTTCTTT. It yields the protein CASSIKADAEAFF. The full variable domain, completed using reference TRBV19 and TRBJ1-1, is DGGITQSPKYLFRKEGQNVTLSCEQNLNHDAMYWYRQDPGQGLRLIYYSQIVNDFQKGDIAEGYSVSREKKESFPLTVTSAQKNPTAFYLCASSIKADAEAFFGQGTRLTVV.

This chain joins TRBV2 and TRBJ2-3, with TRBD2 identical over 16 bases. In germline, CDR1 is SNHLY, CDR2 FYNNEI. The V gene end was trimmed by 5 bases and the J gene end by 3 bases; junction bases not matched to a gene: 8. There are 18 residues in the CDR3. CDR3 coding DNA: TGTGCCAGCAGTCGAAGCGGGACTAGCGGGAGGGGGACAGATACGCAGTATTTT. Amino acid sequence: CASSRSGTSGRGTDTQYF.

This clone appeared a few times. Here the CDR3 reads CAIGRETNEKLFF. The CDR3, as DNA: TGTGCCATCGGAAGGGAAACTAATGAAAAACTGTTTTTT. The gene calls are TRBV10-3 and TRBJ1-4; D remains unclear. CDR1 and CDR2 (germline): ENHRY, SYGVKD. The V gene lost 8 bases and the J gene lost 1 base, with 8 bases spanning the gap. This CDR3 has 13 amino acids.

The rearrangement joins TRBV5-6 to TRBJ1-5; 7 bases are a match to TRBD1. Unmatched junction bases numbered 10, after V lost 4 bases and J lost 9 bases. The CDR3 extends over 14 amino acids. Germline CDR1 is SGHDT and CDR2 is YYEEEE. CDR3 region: CASSLGQRSGPQHF. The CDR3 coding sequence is TGTGCCAGCAGCCTGGGACAGCGCTCAGGGCCCCAGCATTTT.

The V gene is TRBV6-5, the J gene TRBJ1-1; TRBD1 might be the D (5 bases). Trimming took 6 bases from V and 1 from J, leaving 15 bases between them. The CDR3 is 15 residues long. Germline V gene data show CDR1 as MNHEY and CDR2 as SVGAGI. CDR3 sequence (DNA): TGTGCCAGCAGCCTGGGACGGTGGGGGAACACTGAAGCTTTCTTT. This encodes CASSLGRWGNTEAFF.

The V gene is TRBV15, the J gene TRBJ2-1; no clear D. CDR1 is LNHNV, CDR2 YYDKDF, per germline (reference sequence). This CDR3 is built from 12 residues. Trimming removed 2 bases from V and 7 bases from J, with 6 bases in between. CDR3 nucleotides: TGTGCCACCAGCAGATCCCTTAATGAGCAGTTCTTC. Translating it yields CATSRSLNEQFF. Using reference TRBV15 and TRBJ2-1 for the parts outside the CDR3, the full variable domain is DAMVIQNPRYQVTQFGKPVTLSCSQTLNHNVMYWYQQKSSQAPKLLFHYYDKDFNNEADTPDNFQSRRPNTSFCFLDIRSPGLGDTAMYLCATSRSLNEQFFGPGTRLTVL.

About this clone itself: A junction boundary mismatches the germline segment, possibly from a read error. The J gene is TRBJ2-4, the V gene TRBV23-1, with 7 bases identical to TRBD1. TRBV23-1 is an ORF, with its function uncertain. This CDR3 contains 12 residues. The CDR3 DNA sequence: TGCGCCAGCAGTCAATCTGGGGACAGTTCTAACTTC. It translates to CASSQSGDSSNF.

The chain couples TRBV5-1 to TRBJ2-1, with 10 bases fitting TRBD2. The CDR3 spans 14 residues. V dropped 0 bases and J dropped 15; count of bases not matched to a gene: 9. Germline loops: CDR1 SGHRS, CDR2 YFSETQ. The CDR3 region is CASSLVGSGGSRFF. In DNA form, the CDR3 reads TGCGCCAGCAGCTTGGTGGGTAGCGGGGGGTCTCGGTTCTTC.

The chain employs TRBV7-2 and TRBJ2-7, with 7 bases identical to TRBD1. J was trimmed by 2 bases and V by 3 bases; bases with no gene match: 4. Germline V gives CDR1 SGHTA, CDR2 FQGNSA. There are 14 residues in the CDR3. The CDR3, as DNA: TGTGCCAGCAGCTTCCGACAGGGACCCTACGAGCAGTACTTC. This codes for CASSFRQGPYEQYF.

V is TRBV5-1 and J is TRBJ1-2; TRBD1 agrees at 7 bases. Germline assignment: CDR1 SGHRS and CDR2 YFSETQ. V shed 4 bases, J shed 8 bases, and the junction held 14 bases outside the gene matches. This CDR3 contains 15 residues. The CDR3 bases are TGCGCCAGCAGCGCCAGACAGGGATCACCCGAGGGCTACACCTTC. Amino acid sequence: CASSARQGSPEGYTF.

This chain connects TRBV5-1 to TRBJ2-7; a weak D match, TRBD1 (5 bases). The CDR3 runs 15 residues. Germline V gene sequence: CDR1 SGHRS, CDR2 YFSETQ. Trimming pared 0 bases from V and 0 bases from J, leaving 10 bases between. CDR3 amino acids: CASSLDGAPSYEQYF. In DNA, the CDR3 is TGCGCCAGCAGCTTGGATGGGGCCCCCTCCTACGAGCAGTACTTC.

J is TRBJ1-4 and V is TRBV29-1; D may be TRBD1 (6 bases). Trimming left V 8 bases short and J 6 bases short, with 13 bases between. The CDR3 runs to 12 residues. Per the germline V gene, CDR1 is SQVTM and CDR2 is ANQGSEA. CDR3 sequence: CSLGGRDEKLFF. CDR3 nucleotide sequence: TGCAGCCTTGGGGGGCGGGATGAAAAACTGTTTTTT.

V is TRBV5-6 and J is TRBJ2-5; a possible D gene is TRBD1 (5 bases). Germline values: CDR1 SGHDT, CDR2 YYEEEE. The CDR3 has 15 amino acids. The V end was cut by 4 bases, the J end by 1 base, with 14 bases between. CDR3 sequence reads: CASSPSVRVQETQYF. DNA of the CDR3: TGTGCCAGCAGCCCCAGTGTCAGGGTCCAAGAGACCCAGTACTTC.

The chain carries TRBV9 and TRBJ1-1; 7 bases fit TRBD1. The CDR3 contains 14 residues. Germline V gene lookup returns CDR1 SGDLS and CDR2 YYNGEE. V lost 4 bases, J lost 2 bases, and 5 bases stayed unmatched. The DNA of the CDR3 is TGTGCCAGCAGCAGGACAGGTGGAAACACTGAAGCTTTCTTT. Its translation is CASSRTGGNTEAFF.